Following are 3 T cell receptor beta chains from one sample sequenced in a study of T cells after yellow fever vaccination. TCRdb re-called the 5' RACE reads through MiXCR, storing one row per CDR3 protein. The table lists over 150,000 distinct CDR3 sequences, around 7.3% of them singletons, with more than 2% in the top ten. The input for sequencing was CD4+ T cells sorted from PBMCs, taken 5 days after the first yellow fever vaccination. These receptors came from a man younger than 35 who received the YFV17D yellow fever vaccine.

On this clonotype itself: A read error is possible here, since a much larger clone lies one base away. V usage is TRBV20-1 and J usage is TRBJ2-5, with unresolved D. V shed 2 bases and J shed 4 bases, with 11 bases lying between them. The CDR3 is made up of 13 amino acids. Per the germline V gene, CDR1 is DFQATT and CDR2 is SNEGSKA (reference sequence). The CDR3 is CSARNLRAETQYF. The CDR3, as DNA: TGCAGTGCTAGAAATCTAAGGGCAGAGACCCAGTACTTC.

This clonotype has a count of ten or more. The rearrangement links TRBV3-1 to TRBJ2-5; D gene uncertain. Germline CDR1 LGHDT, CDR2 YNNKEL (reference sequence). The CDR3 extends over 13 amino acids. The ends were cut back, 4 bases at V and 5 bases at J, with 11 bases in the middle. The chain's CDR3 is CASSPSAGETQYF. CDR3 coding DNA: TGTGCCAGCAGCCCCTCGGCCGGGGAGACCCAGTACTTC.

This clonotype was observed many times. CDR3 sequence reads: CASSSFGQIQETQYF. The DNA of the CDR3 is TGTGCCAGCAGCTCCTTCGGACAGATACAAGAGACCCAGTACTTC. The V and J genes are TRBV11-2 and TRBJ2-5, with D tentatively TRBD1 (6 bases). This CDR3 spans 15 amino acids. Looked up from germline, CDR1 is SGHAT and CDR2 is FQNNGV. The V end was cut by 4 bases, the J end by 2 bases, with 14 bases between.